The 20 T cell receptor beta chains listed next were all sequenced from one sample in a study of blood T cell repertoires in COVID-19 (TCRdb year 2020). The library was produced with the immunoSEQ multiplex PCR assay. In TCRdb, the immuneACCESS table is reduced to in-frame sequences with V and J assigned. These tables do not hold every clone; where another copy was compared, an unresolved V gene accounts for under half, and the others remain unexplained. The sample has about 250,000 clones on record, 89% of them singletons. The top ten hold around 4.6% of the sample. Sequenced input: peripheral blood. Source of these receptors: a woman between 35 and 50 years old who had recovered from COVID-19.

V and J are TRBV29-1 and TRBJ2-5; a possible D gene is TRBD2 (5 bases). The CDR3 consists of 10 residues. Germline CDR1 SQVTM, CDR2 ANQGSEA. Trimming removed 8 bases from V and 5 bases from J, with 9 bases in between. CDR3 DNA: TGCAGCTCGAGAGGGGAGACCCAGTACTTC. Amino acid sequence: CSSRGETQYF.

The chain couples TRBV3-1 (or the pseudogene TRBV3-2) to TRBJ1-1; perhaps TRBD1 as D (5 bases). The V gene lost 3 bases and the J gene lost 11 bases, with 16 bases spanning the gap. The V gene's germline CDR1 is LGHDT and CDR2 YNNKEL (reference sequence). The CDR3 covers 13 residues. Here the CDR3 DNA reads TGTGCCAGCAGCCATATCCAGGGCGGGGAGGCTTTCTTT. Protein: CASSHIQGGEAFF.

The chain recombines TRBV24-1 with TRBJ2-2; D might be TRBD2 (5 bases). V was clipped by 6 bases and J by 4 bases, with 11 bases between them. Germline V gene lookup returns CDR1 KGHDR and CDR2 SFDVKD. This CDR3 has 14 amino acids. The CDR3 loop reads CATSKGEGTGELFF. In DNA, the CDR3 is TGTGCCACCAGTAAGGGAGAAGGCACCGGGGAGCTGTTTTTT.

V is TRBV28 and J is TRBJ1-2, with no clear D. Germline CDR1 MDHEN, CDR2 SYDVKM. The CDR3 is 14 residues long. V was clipped by 8 bases and J by 0 bases, with 13 bases between them. The CDR3 bases are TGTGCCAGCGGAAAGATGACTGCTAACTATGGCTACACCTTC. Translated: CASGKMTANYGYTF.

The V call is TRBV6-1, the J call TRBJ2-1; a weak D match, TRBD1 (5 bases). CDR1 is MNHNS and CDR2 is SASEGT in the germline V gene. Trimming removed 3 bases from V and 12 bases from J, with 15 bases in between. The CDR3 sequence is 13 residues long. CDR3 coding DNA: TGTGCCAGCAGTGAGCGCGACAGACACCGGCAGTTCTTC. Protein product: CASSERDRHRQFF.

The rearrangement uses TRBV5-1 and TRBJ1-1; a possible D gene is TRBD1 (6 bases). The CDR3 is made up of 14 amino acids. Trimming took off 2 bases at V and 3 bases at J, with 11 bases between the two ends. Germline loops: CDR1 SGHRS, CDR2 YFSETQ. CDR3 DNA sequence: TGCGCCAGCAGCTTCAGGGGAAGTGACACTGAAGCTTTCTTT. This codes for CASSFRGSDTEAFF.

The rearrangement links TRBV7-2 to TRBJ2-3; D is unresolved. In germline, CDR1 is SGHTA, CDR2 FQGNSA. V was cut by 6 bases and J by 4 bases, with 11 bases left in between. The CDR3 length is 13 residues. CDR3 in amino acids: CASSRNRPDTQYF. The CDR3 DNA is TGTGCCAGCAGTAGGAACAGACCAGATACGCAGTATTTT.

The chain has TRBV7-8 and TRBJ2-2; 10 bases agree with TRBD1. V was clipped by 1 base and J by 4 bases; unmatched bases: 3. The germline CDR1 and CDR2 sequences are SGHVS and FQNEAQ. This CDR3 has 16 residues. The CDR3 DNA reads as TGTGCCAGCAGCTTAGATGGGACAGGGGTCACCGGGGAGCTGTTTTTT. It is translated as CASSLDGTGVTGELFF.

The chain couples TRBV19 to TRBJ1-5, with TRBD1 matching over 7 bases. The CDR3 is 16 amino acids. The J segment lost 0 bases and the V segment lost 3 bases, leaving 5 bases of the junction unmatched. CDR1 and CDR2 from the germline V gene are LNHDA and SQIVND (reference sequence). The CDR3 protein is CASSMRTGFSNQPQHF. CDR3 in DNA: TGTGCCAGTAGTATGAGGACAGGATTTAGCAATCAGCCCCAGCATTTT.

V gene TRBV6-2 or TRBV6-3 combines with J gene TRBJ2-1; 9 nucleotides match TRBD2. The CDR3 totals 20 residues. CDR1 MNHEY and CDR2 SVGEGT come from the germline V gene. J gave up 0 bases and V 0 bases, and 12 bases lay outside the gene matches. This chain's CDR3 is CASSYSTLGAGGSSYNEQFF. CDR3 sequence (DNA): TGTGCCAGCAGTTACTCGACGTTGGGGGCGGGAGGGAGCTCCTACAATGAGCAGTTCTTC.

The gene calls are TRBV19 and TRBJ1-1; no clear D. The CDR3 has 14 residues. The germline CDR1 and CDR2 sequences are LNHDA and SQIVND (reference sequence). Trimming removed 5 bases at V and 1 base at J, with 11 bases between. The CDR3: CASSEVDWNTEAFF. The CDR3 nucleotides are TGTGCCAGTAGTGAGGTGGATTGGAACACTGAAGCTTTCTTT.

The chain uses TRBV5-4 and TRBJ2-5; possible D gene TRBD1, 6 bases. This CDR3 comprises 15 residues. The V gene lost 4 bases and the J gene lost 2 bases, with 15 bases spanning the gap. Germline V CDR1 and CDR2: SGHNT, YYREEE (reference sequence). The CDR3 DNA sequence: TGTGCCAGCAGCAACACACAGGGCCTACAAGAGACCCAGTACTTC. Amino acids: CASSNTQGLQETQYF.

The chain employs TRBV5-1 and TRBJ2-7; possibly TRBD1 for D (6 bases). Germline lookup yields CDR1 SGHRS and CDR2 YFSETQ. This CDR3 contains 13 residues. Deletions cut 7 bases from V and 3 bases from J, with 14 bases between. CDR3 coding DNA: TGCGCCAGCTCGCGAGGGGACAACTACGAGCAGTACTTC. It is translated as CASSRGDNYEQYF. Full variable domain (outside the CDR3, taken from reference TRBV5-1 and TRBJ2-7): KAGVTQTPRYLIKTRGQQVTLSCSPISGHRSVSWYQQTPGQGLQFLFEYFSETQRNKGNFPGRFSGRQFSNSRSEMNVSTLELGDSALYLCASSRGDNYEQYFGPGTRLTVT.

The chain couples TRBV24-1 to TRBJ2-5; maybe TRBD1 (5 bases). The CDR3 runs to 19 residues. Germline CDR1 and CDR2: KGHDR and SFDVKD. The ends were cut back, 3 bases at V and 5 bases at J, with 27 bases in the middle. CDR3 in amino acids: CATSDPLNTGTGVGETQYF. CDR3 DNA: TGTGCCACCAGTGATCCTTTAAATACAGGAACAGGAGTTGGGGAGACCCAGTACTTC.

The V call is TRBV2, the J call TRBJ1-4; unclear D gene. CDR3 length: 15 residues. CDR1 and CDR2 from the germline V gene are SNHLY and FYNNEI. Trimming shortened V by 0 bases and J by 0 bases, and 5 bases separated the two germline ends. The CDR3 DNA sequence: TGTGCCAGCAGTGAAGCTGGAGCAACTAATGAAAAACTGTTTTTT. It is translated as CASSEAGATNEKLFF. The entire variable domain, with the rest obtained from reference TRBV2 and TRBJ1-4, is as follows: EPEVTQTPSHQVTQMGQEVILRCVPISNHLYFYWYRQILGQKVEFLVSFYNNEISEKSEIFDDQFSVERPDGSNFTLKIRSTKLEDSAMYFCASSEAGATNEKLFFGSGTQLSVL.

V usage is TRBV2 and J usage is TRBJ2-7; 12 bases map to TRBD1. V shed 2 bases and J 7 bases; nucleotides not matched to a gene: 15. The CDR3 sequence is 18 residues long. CDR1 and CDR2 from the germline V gene are SNHLY and FYNNEI. The CDR3 DNA reads as TGTGCCAGCAGTGAAATACGATACGGGGACAGGGGGCAACGGGAGCAGTACTTC. Protein: CASSEIRYGDRGQREQYF.

This chain links TRBV27 with TRBJ2-7; D gene unclear. CDR1 is MNHEY and CDR2 is SMNVEV in the germline V gene (reference sequence). This CDR3 is built from 13 residues. V was shortened by 6 bases and J by 2 bases, with 11 bases between the two germline ends. CDR3 loop: CASSPTVAYEQYV. The CDR3 bases are TGTGCCAGCAGCCCCACTGTGGCCTACGAGCAGTACGTC.

This chain uses TRBV5-1 with TRBJ1-6, with D possibly matching TRBD1 (6 bases). Between the trimmed V and J ends, which lost 0 bases and 5 bases, there was a span of 9 bases. This CDR3 has 15 residues. CDR1 SGHRS and CDR2 YFSETQ come from the germline V gene. Here the CDR3 DNA reads TGCGCCAGCAGCTTGGTTCAGGGGAATAATTCACCCCTCCACTTT. Translating gives CASSLVQGNNSPLHF.

The chain carries TRBV19 and TRBJ2-5, with D unresolved. Trimming stripped 3 bases from V and 5 bases from J, with 4 bases between. Germline loops: CDR1 LNHDA, CDR2 SQIVND (reference sequence). The CDR3 extends over 11 amino acids. The CDR3 nucleotides read TGTGCCAGTAGTATGAGGGAGACCCAGTACTTC. It is translated as CASSMRETQYF.

This sequence joins TRBV28 and TRBJ1-1; TRBD1 might be the D (6 bases). Germline loops: CDR1 MDHEN, CDR2 SYDVKM. V lost 5 bases, J lost 1 base, and 14 bases lay in between. The CDR3 has 15 residues. Written as DNA, the CDR3 is TGTGCCAGCAGTACCTCAGGGGCTCAGAACACTGAAGCTTTCTTT. It specifies CASSTSGAQNTEAFF.